This entry is about one T cell receptor (beta chain). Its matching antigen is unknown. This record belongs to a study of T cells in Graves' hyperthyroidism and ophthalmopathy. V was pared by 5 bases and J by 7 bases, with 12 bases between. CDR3 size: 13 residues. Points from the study as a whole: Through a model of 13 V-J features, ophthalmopathy was separated from stable hyperthyroidism.

The hyperthyroidism patients had all been newly diagnosed, and their disease duration was under 2 months. Their ages ranged from 18 to 65 years. PBMCs were sourced from roughly 9.1 ml fresh peripheral blood. The investigators amplified TCR beta CDR3 regions from RNA transcripts. During a first-round RT-PCR of the TCR CDR3, the HTBI primer set was used. Each CDR3 protein gets one entry after TCRdb re-called the multiplex PCR reads with MiXCR. The sample carries almost 600,000 distinct CDR3 sequences, around 14% recorded once. The chain recombines TRBV12-3 or TRBV12-4 with TRBJ2-1; weak D call: TRBD1 (5 bases). Specimen: blood. This clonotype was sampled from a woman aged 25-40 years with Graves' hyperthyroidism that later progressed to Graves' ophthalmopathy. Written as DNA, the CDR3 is TGTGCCAGCAGTGAGCAGGGCATGAATGAGCAGTTCTTC. This codes for CASSEQGMNEQFF.